This T cell receptor (beta chain) was recorded in a study of CD8 T cells in ankylosing spondylitis. Study results and caveats: With a CD8+ phenotype, disease-linked clones were relatively rare in peripheral blood.

TCRdb recomputed calls from the 5' RACE reads with MiXCR, one row per CDR3 protein. The table has 200,000 to 300,000 distinct CDR3 sequences, 20% to 30% seen once. As regards this clonotype: The antigen is unknown.

CDR3 size: 15 residues. The germline gives CDR1 SGDLS, CDR2 YYNGEE. The V gene end was trimmed by 3 bases and the J gene end by 6 bases; junction bases not matched to a gene: 4. The source of this sequence is a male donor with ankylosing spondylitis or in good health (not recorded which). The sample taken for sequencing was blood, either unsorted or a sorted T cell fraction (not recorded which). This chain joins TRBV9 and TRBJ2-1; 12 bases are shared with TRBD2. The CDR3 region is CASSGRTSGANEQFF. CDR3 in DNA: TGTGCCAGCAGCGGCCGGACTAGCGGGGCCAATGAGCAGTTCTTC.